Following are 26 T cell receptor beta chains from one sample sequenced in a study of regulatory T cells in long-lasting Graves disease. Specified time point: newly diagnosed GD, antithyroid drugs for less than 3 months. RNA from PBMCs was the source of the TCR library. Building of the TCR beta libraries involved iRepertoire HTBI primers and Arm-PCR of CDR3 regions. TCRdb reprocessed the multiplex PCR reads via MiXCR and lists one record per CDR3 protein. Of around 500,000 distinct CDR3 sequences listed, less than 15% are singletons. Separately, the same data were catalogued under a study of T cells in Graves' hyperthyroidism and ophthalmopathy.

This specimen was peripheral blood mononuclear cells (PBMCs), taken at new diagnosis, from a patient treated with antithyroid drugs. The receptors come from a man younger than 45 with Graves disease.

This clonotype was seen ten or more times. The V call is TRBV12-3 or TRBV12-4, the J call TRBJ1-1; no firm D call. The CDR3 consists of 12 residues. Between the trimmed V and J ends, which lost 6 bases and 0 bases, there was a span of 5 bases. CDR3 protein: CASRRVNTEAFF. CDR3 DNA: TGTGCCAGCAGACGAGTGAACACTGAAGCTTTCTTT.

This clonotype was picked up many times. CDR3 nucleotides: TGTGCCAGTAGTATCTTCAATGAGCAGTTCTTC. Translating gives CASSIFNEQFF. The rearrangement uses TRBV19 and TRBJ2-1, with D unresolved. Germline values: CDR1 LNHDA, CDR2 SQIVND (reference sequence). The CDR3 length is 11 residues. Trimming cost V 3 bases and J 6 bases, with 3 bases left between them.

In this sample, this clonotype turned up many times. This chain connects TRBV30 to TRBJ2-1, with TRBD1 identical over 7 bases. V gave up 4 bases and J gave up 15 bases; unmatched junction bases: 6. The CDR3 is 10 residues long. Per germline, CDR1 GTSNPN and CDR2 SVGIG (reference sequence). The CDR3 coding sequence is TGTGCCTGGAAGGGGGCCAGGGGGTTCTTC. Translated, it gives CAWKGARGFF.

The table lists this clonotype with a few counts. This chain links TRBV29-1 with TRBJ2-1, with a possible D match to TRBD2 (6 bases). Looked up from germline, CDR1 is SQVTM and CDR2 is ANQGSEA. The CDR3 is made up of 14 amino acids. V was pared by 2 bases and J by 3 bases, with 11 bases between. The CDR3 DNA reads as TGCAGCGTTGAAACGGGCGGGAACTACAATGAGCAGTTCTTC. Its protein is CSVETGGNYNEQFF.

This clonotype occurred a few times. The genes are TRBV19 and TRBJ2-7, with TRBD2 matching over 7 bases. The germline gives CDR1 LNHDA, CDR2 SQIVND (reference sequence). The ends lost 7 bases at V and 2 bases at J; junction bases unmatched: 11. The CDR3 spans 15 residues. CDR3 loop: CASMGTGEGPYEQYF. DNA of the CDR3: TGTGCCAGTATGGGCACGGGGGAGGGCCCCTACGAGCAGTACTTC.

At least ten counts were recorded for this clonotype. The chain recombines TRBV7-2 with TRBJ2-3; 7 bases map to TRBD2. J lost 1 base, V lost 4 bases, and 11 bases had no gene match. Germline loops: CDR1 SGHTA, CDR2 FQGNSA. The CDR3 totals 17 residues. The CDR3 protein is CASSSLAALTRTDTQYF. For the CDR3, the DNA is TGTGCCAGCAGCTCCCTAGCGGCTCTCACCCGCACAGATACGCAGTATTTT.

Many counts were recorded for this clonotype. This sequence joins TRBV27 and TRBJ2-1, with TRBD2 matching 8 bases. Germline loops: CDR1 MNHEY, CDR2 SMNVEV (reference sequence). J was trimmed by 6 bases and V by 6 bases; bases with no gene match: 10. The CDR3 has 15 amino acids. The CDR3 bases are TGTGCCAGCAGCCTTCGGAGGGCGGGAGGCAATGAGCAGTTCTTC. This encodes CASSLRRAGGNEQFF.

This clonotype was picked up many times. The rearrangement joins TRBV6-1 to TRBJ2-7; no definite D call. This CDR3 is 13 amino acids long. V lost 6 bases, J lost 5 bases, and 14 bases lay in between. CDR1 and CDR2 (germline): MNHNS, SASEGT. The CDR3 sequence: CASRAASSNEQYF. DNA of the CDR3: TGTGCCAGCAGGGCCGCTAGTAGTAACGAGCAGTACTTC.

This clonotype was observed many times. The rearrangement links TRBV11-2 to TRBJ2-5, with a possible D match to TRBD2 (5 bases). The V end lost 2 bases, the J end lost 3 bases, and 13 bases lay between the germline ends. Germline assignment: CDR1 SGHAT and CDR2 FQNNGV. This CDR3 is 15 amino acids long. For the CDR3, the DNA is TGTGCCAGCAGCTTACGCCGCCGGGAAAAAGAGACCCAGTACTTC. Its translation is CASSLRRREKETQYF.

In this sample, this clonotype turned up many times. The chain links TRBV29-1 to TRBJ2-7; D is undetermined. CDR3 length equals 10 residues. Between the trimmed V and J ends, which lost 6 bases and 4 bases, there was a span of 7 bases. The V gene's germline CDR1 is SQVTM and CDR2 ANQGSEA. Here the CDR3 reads CSVGTYEQYF. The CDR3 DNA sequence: TGCAGCGTGGGAACTTACGAGCAGTACTTC.

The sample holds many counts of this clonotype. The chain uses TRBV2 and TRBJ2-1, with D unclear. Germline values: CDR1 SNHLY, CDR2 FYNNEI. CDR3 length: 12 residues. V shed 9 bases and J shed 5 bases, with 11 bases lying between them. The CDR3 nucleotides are TGTGCCAGTGGGTCTCGAAACAATGAGCAGTTCTTC. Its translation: CASGSRNNEQFF.

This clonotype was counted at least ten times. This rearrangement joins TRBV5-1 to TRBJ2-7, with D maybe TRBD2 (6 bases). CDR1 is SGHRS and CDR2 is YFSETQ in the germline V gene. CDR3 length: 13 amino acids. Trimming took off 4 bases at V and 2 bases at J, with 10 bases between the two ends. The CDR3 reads CASSPEGTYEQYF. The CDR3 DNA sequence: TGCGCCAGCAGCCCGGAGGGTACCTACGAGCAGTACTTC.

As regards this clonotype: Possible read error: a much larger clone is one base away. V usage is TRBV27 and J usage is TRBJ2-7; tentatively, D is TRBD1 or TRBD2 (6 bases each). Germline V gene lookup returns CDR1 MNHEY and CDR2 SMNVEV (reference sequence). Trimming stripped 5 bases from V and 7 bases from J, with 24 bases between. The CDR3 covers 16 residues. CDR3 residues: CASSLGGPSSYNEQYF. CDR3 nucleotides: TGTGCCAGCAGTCTCGGGGGCCCCAGCTCCTACAATGAGCAGTACTTC.

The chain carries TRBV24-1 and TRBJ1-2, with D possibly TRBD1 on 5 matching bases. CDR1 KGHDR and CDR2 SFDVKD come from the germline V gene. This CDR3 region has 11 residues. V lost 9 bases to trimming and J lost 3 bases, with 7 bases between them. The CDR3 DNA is TGTGCCACCTTAGGGGACTATGGCTACACCTTC. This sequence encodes CATLGDYGYTF.

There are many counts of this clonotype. DNA of the CDR3: TGCGCCAGCAGCTCAAGCGGTTCTGGACCCTACGAGCAGTACTTC. This codes for CASSSSGSGPYEQYF. V and J are TRBV5-1 and TRBJ2-7; a weak D match, TRBD2 (5 bases). CDR1 SGHRS and CDR2 YFSETQ come from the germline V gene. The ends were cut back, 3 bases at V and 2 bases at J, with 15 bases in the middle. The CDR3 runs to 15 residues.

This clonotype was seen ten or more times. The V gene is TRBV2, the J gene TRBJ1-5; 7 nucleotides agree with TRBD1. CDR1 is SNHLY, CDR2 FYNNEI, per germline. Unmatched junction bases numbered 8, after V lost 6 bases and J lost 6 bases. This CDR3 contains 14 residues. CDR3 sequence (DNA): TGTGCCAGCAGACCTGACAGGGCGGGTCAGCCCCAGCATTTT. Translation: CASRPDRAGQPQHF.

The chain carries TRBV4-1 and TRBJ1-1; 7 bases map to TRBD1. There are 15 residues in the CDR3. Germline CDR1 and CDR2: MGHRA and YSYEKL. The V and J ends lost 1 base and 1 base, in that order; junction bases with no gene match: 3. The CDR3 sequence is CASSQVPGGNTEAFF. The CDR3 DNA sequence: TGCGCCAGCAGCCAAGTCCCAGGGGGGAACACTGAAGCTTTCTTT.

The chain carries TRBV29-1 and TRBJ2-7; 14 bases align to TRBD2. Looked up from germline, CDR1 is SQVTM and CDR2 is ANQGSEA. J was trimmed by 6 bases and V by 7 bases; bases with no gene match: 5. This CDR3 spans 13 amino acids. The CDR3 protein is CSAGTSGSCEQYF. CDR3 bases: TGCAGCGCAGGGACTAGCGGGAGCTGCGAGCAGTACTTC.

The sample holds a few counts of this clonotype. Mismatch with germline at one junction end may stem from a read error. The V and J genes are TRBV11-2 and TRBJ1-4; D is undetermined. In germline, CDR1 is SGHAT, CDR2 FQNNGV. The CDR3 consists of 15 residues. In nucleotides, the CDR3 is TGTGCCAGCAGCATAGAGATAGTGGCTAATGAAAAACTGTTTTTT. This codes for CASSIEIVANEKLFF.

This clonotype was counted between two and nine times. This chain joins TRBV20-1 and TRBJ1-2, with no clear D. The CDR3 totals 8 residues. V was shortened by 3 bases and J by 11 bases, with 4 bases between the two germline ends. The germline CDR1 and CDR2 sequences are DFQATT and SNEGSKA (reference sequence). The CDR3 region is CSASTYTF. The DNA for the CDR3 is TGCAGTGCTAGTACTTACACCTTC.

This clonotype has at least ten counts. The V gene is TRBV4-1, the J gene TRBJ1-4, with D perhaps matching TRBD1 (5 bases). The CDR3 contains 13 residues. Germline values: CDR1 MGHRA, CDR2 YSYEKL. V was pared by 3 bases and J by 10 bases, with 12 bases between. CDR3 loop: CASSQAGGGKLFF. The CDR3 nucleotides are TGCGCCAGCAGCCAGGCCGGCGGGGGAAAACTGTTTTTT.

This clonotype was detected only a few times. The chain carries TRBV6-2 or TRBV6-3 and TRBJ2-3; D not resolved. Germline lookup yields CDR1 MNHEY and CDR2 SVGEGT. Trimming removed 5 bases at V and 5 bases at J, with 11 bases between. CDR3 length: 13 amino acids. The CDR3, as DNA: TGTGCCAGCAGTGAAATGGGTCGAGATACGCAGTATTTT. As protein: CASSEMGRDTQYF.

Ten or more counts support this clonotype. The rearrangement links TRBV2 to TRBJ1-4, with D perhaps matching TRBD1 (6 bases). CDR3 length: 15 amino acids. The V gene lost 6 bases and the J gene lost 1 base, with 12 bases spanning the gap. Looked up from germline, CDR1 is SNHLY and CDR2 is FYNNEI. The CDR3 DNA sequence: TGTGCCAGCAGCCCTGCGACAGGAACTAATGAAAAACTGTTTTTT. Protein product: CASSPATGTNEKLFF.

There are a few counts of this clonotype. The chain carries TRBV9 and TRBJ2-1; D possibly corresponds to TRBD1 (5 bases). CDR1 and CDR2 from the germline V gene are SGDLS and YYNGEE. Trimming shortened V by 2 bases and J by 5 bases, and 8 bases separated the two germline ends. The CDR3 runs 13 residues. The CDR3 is CASSVSRDNEQFF. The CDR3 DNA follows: TGTGCCAGCAGCGTCAGCAGGGACAATGAGCAGTTCTTC.

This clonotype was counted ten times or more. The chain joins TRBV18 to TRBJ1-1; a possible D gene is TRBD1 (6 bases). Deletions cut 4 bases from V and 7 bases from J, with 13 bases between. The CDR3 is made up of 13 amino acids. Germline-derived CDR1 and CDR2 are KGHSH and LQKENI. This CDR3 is CASSQEGGYEAFF. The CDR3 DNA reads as TGTGCCAGCTCACAGGAGGGGGGATATGAAGCTTTCTTT.

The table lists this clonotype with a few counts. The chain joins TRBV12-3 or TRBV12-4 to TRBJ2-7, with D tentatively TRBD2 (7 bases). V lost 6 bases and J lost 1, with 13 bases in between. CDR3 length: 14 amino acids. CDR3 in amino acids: CASSGGRISYEQYF. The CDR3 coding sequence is TGTGCCAGCAGCGGGGGGCGGATTTCCTACGAGCAGTACTTC.